A selection of T cell receptor beta chains follows, all from one sample in a study of blood T cell repertoires in COVID-19. TCRdb's table, derived via immunoSEQ multiplex PCR, lists solely in-frame clones and lacks some. Here the sample spans approximately 30,000 clones, 81% being singletons. Sequencing was performed on peripheral blood. The receptors were gathered from a man between 50 and 59 years old with active or convalescent COVID-19. Both conserved end residues are part of each CDR3. Fields, in order: J gene, D gene, clone size, V gene, CDR3 DNA, CDR3 protein. D genes are given only for firm matches. A clone size is listed for some rows: how often the clone was seen (once, few, many), or a class if it is expanded.

TRBJ1-2 | - | - | TRBV27 | TGTGCCAGCAGTTTGGCCGGGGAGAGCTATGGCTACACCTTC | CASSLAGESYGYTF
TRBJ2-1 | - | - | TRBV3-1/TRBV3-2 | TGTGCCAGCAGCCAAGATCTGGGGGGTGAGCAGTTCTTC | CASSQDLGGEQFF
TRBJ2-3 | TRBD1 | - | TRBV5-6 | TGTGCCAGCAGCAACTACAGGGGACGTTACACAGATACGCAGTATTTT | CASSNYRGRYTDTQYF
TRBJ2-5 | - | - | TRBV4-1 | TGCGCCAGCAGCCAACGACATCTACAAGAGACCCAGTACTTC | CASSQRHLQETQYF
TRBJ1-2 | TRBD1 | few | TRBV2 | TGTGCCAGCAGTCCCATACAGGGGGCCTTAGCTAACTATGGCTACACCTTC | CASSPIQGALANYGYTF
TRBJ1-3 | TRBD1 | - | TRBV7-9 | TGTGCCAGCGGGCACAGGGGCTCTGGAAACACCATATATTTT | CASGHRGSGNTIYF
TRBJ1-5 | - | - | TRBV19 | TGTGCCAGTAGTATCTCGACGGGGAGTGGCAATCAGCCCCAGCATTTT | CASSISTGSGNQPQHF
TRBJ1-4 | - | - | TRBV2 | TGTGCCAGCGGGGGGAATGGGGAAAAACTGTTTTTT | CASGGNGEKLFF
TRBJ2-7 | - | - | TRBV27 | TGTGCCAGCAGTTGGGGGGGGCAGCAGTACTTC | CASSWGGQQYF
TRBJ1-5 | - | - | TRBV19 | TGTGCCAGCAAAAAGTACACCCACACCACATTTCATCAGCCCCAGCATTTT | CASKKYTHTTFHQPQHF
TRBJ2-7 | TRBD2 | few | TRBV11-3 | TGTGCCAGCAGCGTAGATGGGAGACTAGCGGGAGGATCCTACGAGCAGTACTTC | CASSVDGRLAGGSYEQYF
TRBJ2-1 | - | - | TRBV12-3/TRBV12-4 | TGTGCCAGCAGTTGGGGCCTGGGGGAGCAGTTCTTC | CASSWGLGEQFF
TRBJ2-4 | - | - | TRBV7-2 | TGTGCCAGCAGACCGACAGGCCGCAGCATTCAGTACTTC | CASRPTGRSIQYF
TRBJ2-7 | TRBD1 | - | TRBV6-5 | TGTGCCAGCAGAATGGACAGGGCCTACTCCTACGAGCAGTACTTC | CASRMDRAYSYEQYF
TRBJ1-2 | TRBD1 | - | TRBV7-3 | TGTGCCAGCAGCTTAACAGGACAGGGGGCCTATGGCTACACCTTC | CASSLTGQGAYGYTF
TRBJ2-5 | TRBD2 | - | TRBV25-1 | TGTGCCAGCAGTGATACCAAGGCGGGAGGGGGCCAAGAGACCCAGTACTTC | CASSDTKAGGGQETQYF
TRBJ1-1 | - | - | TRBV23-1 | TGCGCCAGCAGTCGCAGGTACACTGAAGCTTTCTTT | CASSRRYTEAFF
TRBJ2-5 | - | - | TRBV7-9 | TGTGCCAGCGCAGGGAAAACTCAAGAGACCCAGTACTTC | CASAGKTQETQYF
TRBJ2-5 | TRBD2 | few | TRBV19 | TGTGCCAGTAGTATGACCGGGACTAGCATTGAGACCCAGTACTTC | CASSMTGTSIETQYF
TRBJ2-2 | - | once | TRBV6-5 | TGTGCCAGCATGGACATCGCGAACACCGGGGAGCTGTTTTTT | CASMDIANTGELFF
TRBJ1-4 | - | - | TRBV15 | TGTGCCACCAACTTCGGGAATGTGGATGAAAAACTGTTTTTT | CATNFGNVDEKLFF
TRBJ2-7 | - | - | TRBV2 | TGTGCCAGCAGTCAGGGTTCCGAGCAGTACTTC | CASSQGSEQYF
TRBJ2-1 | - | once | TRBV19 | TGTGCCAGTAGTCATGGGCCCTCCTACAATGAGCAGTTCTTC | CASSHGPSYNEQFF
TRBJ2-1 | - | - | TRBV24-1 | TGTGCCACCAGGGACTCCAACAATGAGCAGTTCTTC | CATRDSNNEQFF
TRBJ2-1 | - | - | TRBV19 | TGTGCCAGTAGTATTCCGTCGGGCAATGAGCAGTTCTTC | CASSIPSGNEQFF
TRBJ1-6 | - | - | TRBV12-2 | TGTGCAACCCGAACCGGAAGAGGTTTGTTTTTAAGTTCACCCCTCCACTTT | CATRTGRGLFLSSPLHF
TRBJ1-1 | - | - | TRBV9 | TGTGCCAGCAGCTTAACCAGGGCAGCCACTGAAGCTTTCTTT | CASSLTRAATEAFF
TRBJ2-5 | - | once | TRBV6-4 | TGTGCCAGCAGCGCCGAACTAGGAAAGAGACCCCAGTACTTC | CASSAELGKRPQYF
TRBJ2-1 | TRBD1 | few | TRBV5-1 | TGCGCCAGCAGCTCTGCAGGGACAGGGTTGATCAATGAGCAGTTCTTC | CASSSAGTGLINEQFF
TRBJ2-7 | TRBD1 | few | TRBV3-1/TRBV3-2 | TGTGCCAGCAGCACGACAGGGGCCACCTACGAGCAGTACTTC | CASSTTGATYEQYF
TRBJ2-2 | TRBD1 | - | TRBV5-5 | TGTGCCAGCAGTAAAATACAGGGGGCTTTGAACACCGGGGAGCTGTTTTTT | CASSKIQGALNTGELFF
TRBJ2-7 | TRBD2 | - | TRBV27 | TGTGCCAGCAGTTTGTGGTTAGCGGGAGCCGAGCAGTACTTC | CASSLWLAGAEQYF
TRBJ2-7 | TRBD1 | few | TRBV10-2 | TGCGCCAGCAGTGTAAGGACAGGGGGCTCCTACGAGCAGTACTTC | CASSVRTGGSYEQYF
TRBJ2-3 | - | few | TRBV7-9 | TGTGCCAGCACCCTCTTCGCATCGACTGACGATACGCAGTATTTT | CASTLFASTDDTQYF
TRBJ2-1 | TRBD2 | - | TRBV9 | TGTGCCAGCAGCGTAGTAGCGGGATTCTACAATGAGCAGTTCTTC | CASSVVAGFYNEQFF
TRBJ2-2 | - | - | TRBV28 | TGTGCCAGCAGTTTAGGAGGGGCGTCCGGGGAGCTGTTTTTT | CASSLGGASGELFF
TRBJ2-3 | - | - | TRBV24-1 | TGTGCCACCTCTCCCCGGGAAAACTACCTAATAGATACGCAGTATTTT | CATSPRENYLIDTQYF
TRBJ1-1 | - | - | TRBV30 | TGTGCCTGGGACGAGATGAACACTGAAGCTTTCTTT | CAWDEMNTEAFF
TRBJ2-5 | - | few | TRBV5-5 | TGTGCCAGCAGCTTCAGACAGAACCAAGAGACCCAGTACTTC | CASSFRQNQETQYF
TRBJ2-6 | TRBD2 | - | TRBV3-1/TRBV3-2 | TGTGCCAGCAGAAGCAGCTGGGGGGGGAGCGCTGGGGCCAACGTCCTGACTTTC | CASRSSWGGSAGANVLTF
TRBJ2-7 | - | once | TRBV28 | TGTGCCAGCAGTTTCACGTGGTCCGGGAACGAGCAGTACTTC | CASSFTWSGNEQYF
TRBJ1-4 | - | once | TRBV19 | TGTGCCAGTAGCCTCGCCGGGCAGGGGCGTGAAAAACTGTTTTTT | CASSLAGQGREKLFF
TRBJ2-5 | - | - | TRBV28 | TGTGCCAGCAGTTTATATCGGGTGCGGGAGACCCAGTACTTC | CASSLYRVRETQYF
TRBJ2-3 | TRBD2 | - | TRBV6-1 | TGTGCCAGCAGTGAACCCGGGAGGACCACAGATACGCAGTATTTT | CASSEPGRTTDTQYF
TRBJ2-2 | - | - | TRBV2 | TGTGCCAGCAGCAACGACAGGAGGAACACCGGGGAGCTGTTTTTT | CASSNDRRNTGELFF
TRBJ1-5 | - | - | TRBV19 | TGTGCCAGTAGTATTGCCATCATGCGATATCAGCCCCAGCATTTT | CASSIAIMRYQPQHF
TRBJ2-3 | - | - | TRBV27 | TGTGCCAGCAGCCCCCTTGGAGGGATCACAGATACGCAGTATTTT | CASSPLGGITDTQYF
TRBJ1-2 | - | - | TRBV3-1/TRBV3-2 | TGTGCCAGCAGCCGAGGCAGCAACTATGGCTACACCTTC | CASSRGSNYGYTF
TRBJ2-7 | TRBD1 | - | TRBV11-2 | TGTGCCAGCGTCGGACAGGAGACCTACGAGCAGTACTTC | CASVGQETYEQYF
TRBJ2-5 | TRBD2 | - | TRBV11-3 | TGTGCCAGCAGCCACCCTGAAGCGGGACCGCCCCAAGAGACCCAGTACTTC | CASSHPEAGPPQETQYF
TRBJ2-1 | TRBD2 | few | TRBV4-1 | TGCGCCAGCAGCCCACACTCTAGCGGGAGCTACAATGAGCAGTTCTTC | CASSPHSSGSYNEQFF
TRBJ1-6 | - | - | TRBV19 | TGTGCCAGTAGTGGAGGGAATTCACCCCTCCACTTT | CASSGGNSPLHF
TRBJ2-3 | - | - | TRBV6-1 | TGTGCCAGCAGTGAACGAGACAGGCGCACAGATACGCAGTATTTT | CASSERDRRTDTQYF
TRBJ2-1 | - | - | TRBV30 | TGTGCCTGGGCCACAGGGTTCGATGAGCAGTTCTTC | CAWATGFDEQFF
TRBJ1-2 | - | - | TRBV12-3/TRBV12-4 | TGTGCCAGCACTCTCCAGAACAACTATGGCTACACCTTC | CASTLQNNYGYTF
TRBJ1-2 | - | - | TRBV19 | TGTGCCAGTAGTATTACCCACCCCCAGGGGATTCATGGCTACACCTTC | CASSITHPQGIHGYTF
TRBJ2-5 | - | - | TRBV30 | TGTGCCTGGAGTAAACAGGGAATAGCTGAGACCCAGTACTTC | CAWSKQGIAETQYF